The sequence of this T cell receptor (beta chain) was determined in a study of cytomegalovirus exposure and HLA in healthy donors. As for the study in general: Genotyping of 300 to 450 donors showed that about 79% belonged to the Caucasian-associated ancestry cluster.

Comments on this clone: Its matching antigen is unknown.

This CDR3 has 14 amino acids. CDR1 is MGHRA, CDR2 YSYEKL, per germline. This PCR relied on a set of 60 Vbeta primers and 13 Jbeta primers. Assay: immunoSEQ multiplex PCR; the TCRdb copy retains only in-frame clones and omits some. Among 150,000 to 200,000 clones listed, roughly 84% were seen once. Findings of the study overall: A later analysis linked around 15,000 TCR beta sequences to HLA alleles at 0.05 false discovery rate.

This sequence joins TRBV4-1 and TRBJ2-5; TRBD2 might be the D (5 bases). The DNA end is a closer match to TRBJ2-7, so the J assignment may be wrong. The clonotype comes from a boy aged 2 to 10 in good health and CMV-seronegative. The sequenced material came from PBMCs. As DNA, the CDR3 is TGCGCCAGCAGCCAAGAAGCGGCCTCCTACGAGCAGTACTTC. The encoded protein is CASSQEAASYEQYF.